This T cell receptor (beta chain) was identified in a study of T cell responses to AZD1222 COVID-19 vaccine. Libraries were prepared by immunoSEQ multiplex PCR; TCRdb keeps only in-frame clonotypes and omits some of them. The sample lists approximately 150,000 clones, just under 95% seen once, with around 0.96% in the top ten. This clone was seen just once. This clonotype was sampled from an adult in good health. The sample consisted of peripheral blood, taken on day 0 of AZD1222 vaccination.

CDR3 in amino acids: CAWTGSPLKGEAFF. Written as DNA, the CDR3 is TGTGCCTGGACAGGGTCCCCTCTTAAAGGTGAAGCTTTCTTT. The chain recombines TRBV30 with TRBJ1-1; weak D call: TRBD1 (5 bases). Germline loops: CDR1 GTSNPN, CDR2 SVGIG (reference sequence). The length of the CDR3 is 14 residues. V was shortened by 4 bases and J by 7 bases, with 19 bases between the two germline ends.